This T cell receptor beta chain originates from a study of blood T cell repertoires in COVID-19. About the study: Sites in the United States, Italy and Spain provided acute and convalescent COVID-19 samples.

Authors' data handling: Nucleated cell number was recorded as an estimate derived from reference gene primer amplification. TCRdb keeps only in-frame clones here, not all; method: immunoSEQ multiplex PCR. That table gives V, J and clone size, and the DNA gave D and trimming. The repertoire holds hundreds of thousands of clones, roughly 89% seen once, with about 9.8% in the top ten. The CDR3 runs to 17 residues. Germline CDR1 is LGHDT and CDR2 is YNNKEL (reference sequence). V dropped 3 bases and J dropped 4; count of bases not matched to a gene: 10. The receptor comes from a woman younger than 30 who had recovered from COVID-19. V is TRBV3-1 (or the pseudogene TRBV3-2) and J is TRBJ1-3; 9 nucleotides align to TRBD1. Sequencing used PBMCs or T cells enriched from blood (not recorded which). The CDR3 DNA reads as TGTGCCAGCAGCCAGGAGGAATGGGACAGGGTAGGAAACACCATATATTTT. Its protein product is CASSQEEWDRVGNTIYF.